The present T cell receptor beta chain was sequenced within a study of control samples from healthy donors and cancer patients. CDR1 and CDR2 (germline): SGHDN, FVKESK. CDR3 size: 15 residues. V was cut by 0 bases and J by 4 bases, with 12 bases left in between. The method was immunoSEQ multiplex PCR; TCRdb's version includes in-frame clones alone and lacks a portion of them. The sample lists roughly 130,000 clones, about 93% occurring once. The chain recombines TRBV14 with TRBJ1-2; D is ambiguous. Sequences were obtained from blood. The source is a man between 18 and 29 years old in good health. CDR3 amino acids: CASSQDQERIYGYTF. The CDR3 region has the DNA TGTGCCAGCAGCCAAGATCAGGAGCGGATCTATGGCTACACCTTC.